These 13 T cell receptor beta chains originate from one sample sequenced in a study of T cell repertoires in cytomegalovirus infection. Their recognized antigens are unknown. From the reads, TCRdb called clonotypes with MiXCR, one entry per CDR3 protein. Altogether some 130,000 distinct CDR3 sequences are present, under 30% being singletons, with the ten largest covering roughly 33%. Sequencing was done on a sample of PBMCs, sequenced either directly or after in vitro stimulation (not recorded which). Every receptor here comes from a human donor in good health (CMV status not recorded). Some clones in this sample may be carry-over from other donors' samples.

The genes are TRBV28 and TRBJ2-5, with TRBD2 identical over 8 bases. This CDR3 has 15 residues. V was clipped by 3 bases and J by 2 bases; unmatched bases: 5. The germline CDR1 and CDR2 sequences are MDHEN and SYDVKM. The CDR3 region has the DNA TGTGCCAGCAGTTTTGTAGCGGGACTGCAAGAGACCCAGTACTTC. It codes for CASSFVAGLQETQYF.

The chain combines TRBV24-1 with TRBJ2-5; D remains unclear. The CDR3 contains 14 residues. Germline lookup yields CDR1 KGHDR and CDR2 SFDVKD. V gave up 2 bases and J gave up 3 bases, with 9 bases separating them. This CDR3 is CATSDSTGKETQYF. Written as DNA, the CDR3 is TGTGCCACCAGTGATTCCACCGGTAAAGAGACCCAGTACTTC.

The sample holds many counts of this clonotype. A single base separates this from a much larger clone, so it may be a read error. The chain combines TRBV7-2 with TRBJ2-5; D call uncertain. The CDR3 has 12 amino acids. CDR1 is SGHTA and CDR2 is FQGNSA in the germline V gene. The V gene lost 1 base and the J gene lost 1 base, with 1 base spanning the gap. CDR3 amino acids: CASSLVQETQYF. In nucleotides, the CDR3 is TGTGCCAGCAGCTTAGTCCAAGAGACCCAGTACTTC.

J is TRBJ2-1 and V is TRBV10-3, with D possibly being TRBD2 (6 bases). The germline V and J ends were trimmed by 10 bases and 3 bases, with 16 bases remaining between them. The germline CDR1 and CDR2 sequences are ENHRY and SYGVKD. The CDR3 is 14 amino acids. CDR3 residues: CATQLAGLYNEQFF. CDR3 nucleotide sequence: TGTGCCACCCAACTAGCAGGCCTCTACAATGAGCAGTTCTTC.

This clonotype was counted many times. The chain recombines TRBV2 with TRBJ1-6; D perhaps matches TRBD1 (6 bases). The CDR3 loop spans 16 amino acids. Germline V gives CDR1 SNHLY, CDR2 FYNNEI. V was shortened by 4 bases and J by 9 bases, with 19 bases between the two germline ends. The CDR3 sequence is CASSVSSPGAGSPLHF. The CDR3 nucleotides read TGTGCCAGCAGTGTGTCAAGTCCAGGGGCCGGTTCACCCCTCCACTTT.

This clonotype occurred many times. The chain couples TRBV19 to TRBJ2-7; D is unclear. Looked up from germline, CDR1 is LNHDA and CDR2 is SQIVND (reference sequence). Trimming cost V 0 bases and J 0 bases, with 9 bases left between them. This CDR3 region has 15 residues. CDR3 amino acids: CASSIDMGTSYEQYF. CDR3 DNA: TGTGCCAGTAGTATAGATATGGGCACCTCCTACGAGCAGTACTTC.

This clonotype was recorded a few times. The chain joins TRBV27 to TRBJ2-5; unclear D gene. The CDR3 consists of 11 residues. Deletions cut 6 bases from V and 4 bases from J, with 6 bases between. In germline, CDR1 is MNHEY, CDR2 SMNVEV (reference sequence). This CDR3 is CASRTRETQYF. DNA for the CDR3: TGTGCCAGCAGGACACGAGAGACCCAGTACTTC.

This clonotype has at least ten counts. The chain couples TRBV7-2 to TRBJ2-3; the D gene is possibly TRBD2 (6 bases). V lost 7 bases, J lost 1 base, and 12 bases lay in between. Germline V CDR1 and CDR2: SGHTA, FQGNSA. The CDR3 is made up of 14 amino acids. CDR3 loop: CASKRDFRTDTQYF. Written as DNA, the CDR3 is TGTGCCAGCAAGAGGGACTTCCGCACAGATACGCAGTATTTT.

This clonotype has more than one count but fewer than ten. The V gene is TRBV10-3, the J gene TRBJ2-6; possible D gene TRBD1, 6 bases. The CDR3 length is 17 residues. Germline V CDR1 and CDR2: ENHRY, SYGVKD. V was cut by 2 bases and J by 0 bases, with 11 bases left in between. CDR3 sequence (DNA): TGTGCCATCAGTGAGCGGGACACGGGCTCTGGGGCCAACGTCCTGACTTTC. Its protein is CAISERDTGSGANVLTF.

The rearrangement links TRBV28 to TRBJ1-5; the D is unclear. Germline V gives CDR1 MDHEN, CDR2 SYDVKM. V lost 5 bases and J 0 bases, leaving 8 bases between the germline ends. The CDR3 has 14 amino acids. CDR3 bases: TGTGCCAGCAGTCGTCCAAATAGCAATCAGCCCCAGCATTTT. Residues: CASSRPNSNQPQHF.

This clonotype showed up just a few times. The chain recombines TRBV29-1 with TRBJ1-5; unclear D gene. The V gene's germline CDR1 is SQVTM and CDR2 ANQGSEA. V was pared by 7 bases and J by 3 bases, with 13 bases between. CDR3 size: 13 residues. The CDR3 loop reads CSALLDVNQPQHF. CDR3 nucleotides: TGCAGCGCCTTACTAGATGTCAATCAGCCCCAGCATTTT.

This clonotype appeared a few times. The chain recombines TRBV5-1 with TRBJ2-1; D not certain. Germline CDR1 reads SGHRS; CDR2 reads YFSETQ. The CDR3 has 12 amino acids. The germline V and J ends were trimmed by 0 bases and 10 bases, with 8 bases remaining between them. The CDR3 DNA is TGCGCCAGCAGCTTGGGGGGTCGGGAGCAGTTCTTC. It translates to CASSLGGREQFF.

This clonotype turned up a few times. The chain recombines TRBV11-3 with TRBJ2-3; D gene uncertain. V was trimmed by 1 base and J by 0 bases, leaving 14 bases between them. Germline lookup yields CDR1 SGHNT and CDR2 YENEEA. CDR3 length equals 17 residues. This chain's CDR3 is CASSLGYWDPSTDTQYF. In DNA, the CDR3 is TGTGCCAGCAGCTTAGGTTACTGGGATCCTAGCACAGATACGCAGTATTTT.